The 28 T cell receptor beta chains listed next were all sequenced from one sample in a study of control samples from healthy donors and cancer patients. Assay used: immunoSEQ multiplex PCR; TCRdb lists only in-frame clones, some missing. The sample records about 170,000 clones, about 93% being singletons. The material sequenced was blood. The receptors originated from an older woman in good health.

The chain recombines TRBV30 with TRBJ1-5, with D hard to call. Trimming removed 2 bases from V and 5 bases from J, with 10 bases in between. Germline lookup yields CDR1 GTSNPN and CDR2 SVGIG (reference sequence). The CDR3 is 13 residues long. The CDR3 DNA reads TGTGCCTGGAGTAGGGCAGAGCATCAGCCCCAGCATTTT. Its protein is CAWSRAEHQPQHF.

The rearrangement uses TRBV4-1 and TRBJ1-6; no clear D gene. Trimming removed 0 bases from V and 0 bases from J, with 9 bases in between. The CDR3 loop spans 17 amino acids. Germline assignment: CDR1 MGHRA and CDR2 YSYEKL. The CDR3 region is CASSQDSDSSYNSPLHF. The DNA of the CDR3 is TGCGCCAGCAGCCAAGACTCGGATAGCTCCTATAATTCACCCCTCCACTTT.

Here the CDR3 reads CASSRTDYNEQFF. The CDR3 bases are TGTGCCAGCAGCCGGACAGATTACAATGAGCAGTTCTTC. The J gene is TRBJ2-1, the V gene TRBV5-4; tentatively, D is TRBD1 (6 bases). Germline CDR1 SGHNT, CDR2 YYREEE (reference sequence). This CDR3 spans 13 amino acids. The V and J ends lost 4 bases and 4 bases respectively, with 9 bases between them.

The chain recombines TRBV10-3 with TRBJ2-1; D remains unclear. Germline V gene lookup returns CDR1 ENHRY and CDR2 SYGVKD. V dropped 0 bases and J dropped 9 bases, with 6 bases sitting between them. This CDR3 region has 12 residues. The chain's CDR3 is CAISESWPEQFF. Here the CDR3 DNA reads TGTGCCATCAGTGAGTCTTGGCCTGAGCAGTTCTTC.

The chain employs TRBV18 and TRBJ1-1; D is possibly TRBD1 (5 bases). Trimming pared 0 bases from V and 3 bases from J, leaving 14 bases between. Germline V gene lookup returns CDR1 KGHSH and CDR2 LQKENI. The CDR3 loop spans 16 amino acids. The CDR3, as DNA: TGTGCCAGCTCACCACCCCCAGGGACCAGGGACACTGAAGCTTTCTTT. This encodes CASSPPPGTRDTEAFF.

This clone was detected a few times. The CDR3: CATQKGEQGDEKLFF. CDR3 sequence (DNA): TGTGCCACCCAAAAGGGGGAACAGGGAGATGAAAAACTGTTTTTT. The V call is TRBV10-3, the J call TRBJ1-4, with D maybe TRBD1 (6 bases). V dropped 10 bases and J dropped 6 bases, with 21 bases sitting between them. The CDR3 extends over 15 amino acids. From germline, CDR1 is ENHRY and CDR2 SYGVKD.

The chain carries TRBV24-1 and TRBJ2-2; no reliable D call. This CDR3 has 12 amino acids. With 5 bases removed from V and 5 bases from J, the gap between germline ends came to 5 bases. Germline CDR1 is KGHDR and CDR2 is SFDVKD. CDR3 loop: CATSVGTGELFF. CDR3 bases: TGTGCCACCAGTGTTGGGACCGGGGAGCTGTTTTTT.

This chain uses TRBV6-5 with TRBJ1-2; tentatively, D is TRBD1 (5 bases). This CDR3 spans 15 amino acids. CDR1 and CDR2 from the germline V gene are MNHEY and SVGAGI. Trimming left V 8 bases short and J 2 bases short, with 18 bases between. CDR3 sequence reads: CASVGGRTQNYGYTF. CDR3 bases: TGTGCCAGCGTGGGGGGAAGGACGCAAAACTATGGCTACACCTTC.

The chain couples TRBV6-2 or TRBV6-3 to TRBJ2-3; 10 bases align to TRBD2. The CDR3 has 16 residues. CDR1 is MNHEY and CDR2 is SVGEGT in the germline V gene. The ends lost 4 bases at V and 0 bases at J; junction bases unmatched: 4. The CDR3: CASSSSGGDSTDTQYF. DNA of the CDR3: TGTGCCAGCAGTTCTAGCGGGGGCGATAGCACAGATACGCAGTATTTT.

The chain combines TRBV5-4 with TRBJ1-2, with 7 bases identical to TRBD1. Looked up from germline, CDR1 is SGHNT and CDR2 is YYREEE (reference sequence). Trimming removed 6 bases from V and 11 bases from J; junction bases left unmatched: 19. CDR3 length equals 15 residues. The CDR3 DNA follows: TGTGCCAGCACCCCATCTAGGGGGGACAGTATAACTTACACCTTC. It specifies CASTPSRGDSITYTF.

The chain couples TRBV27 to TRBJ1-2; D not certain. This CDR3 region has 15 residues. Trimming cost V 5 bases and J 7 bases, with 20 bases left between them. Germline lookup yields CDR1 MNHEY and CDR2 SMNVEV (reference sequence). DNA of the CDR3: TGTGCCAGCAGTACTGGGTACAGCTTCACGGCTGGCTACACCTTC. Its translation: CASSTGYSFTAGYTF.

This sequence joins TRBV19 and TRBJ2-1; D is unresolved. Germline V gene data show CDR1 as LNHDA and CDR2 as SQIVND (reference sequence). The CDR3 is made up of 11 amino acids. Trimming pared 6 bases from V and 3 bases from J, leaving 3 bases between. CDR3 protein: CASRDYNEQFF. The CDR3 DNA follows: TGTGCCAGTAGGGACTACAATGAGCAGTTCTTC.

The J gene is TRBJ2-2, the V gene TRBV30, with 8 bases lining up with TRBD1. Per germline, CDR1 GTSNPN and CDR2 SVGIG (reference sequence). V was clipped by 3 bases and J by 3 bases; unmatched bases: 12. CDR3 size: 17 residues. CDR3 amino acids: CAWRGRAGTGYTGELFF. The CDR3, as DNA: TGTGCCTGGAGGGGACGAGCCGGGACAGGTTACACCGGGGAGCTGTTTTTT. Together with reference TRBV30 and TRBJ2-2, the CDR3 gives the full variable domain: SQTIHQWPATLVQPVGSPLSLECTVEGTSNPNLYWYRQAAGRGLQLLFYSVGIGQISSEVPQNLSASRPQDRQFILSSKKLLLSDSGFYLCAWRGRAGTGYTGELFFGEGSRLTVL.

The chain joins TRBV5-1 to TRBJ2-3; no reliable D call. Trimming left V 0 bases short and J 2 bases short, with 10 bases between. The CDR3 has 15 amino acids. Germline assignment: CDR1 SGHRS and CDR2 YFSETQ. The CDR3 DNA reads as TGCGCCAGCAGCTTGGAATCAGGTTACACAGATACGCAGTATTTT. Protein product: CASSLESGYTDTQYF. The whole variable domain, remainder taken from reference TRBV5-1 and TRBJ2-3, is KAGVTQTPRYLIKTRGQQVTLSCSPISGHRSVSWYQQTPGQGLQFLFEYFSETQRNKGNFPGRFSGRQFSNSRSEMNVSTLELGDSALYLCASSLESGYTDTQYFGPGTRLTVL.

The chain employs TRBV7-9 and TRBJ1-2; tentative D call: TRBD1 (6 bases). Germline V gene sequence: CDR1 SEHNR, CDR2 FQNEAQ (reference sequence). V was trimmed by 8 bases and J by 4 bases, leaving 17 bases between them. This CDR3 contains 14 residues. CDR3 protein: CASGVTGKGYGYTF. CDR3 sequence (DNA): TGTGCCAGCGGAGTTACAGGGAAGGGCTATGGCTACACCTTC.

V and J are TRBV6-2 or TRBV6-3 and TRBJ2-2; D is uncertain. Germline CDR1 MNHEY, CDR2 SVGEGT. V was pared by 0 bases and J by 3 bases, with 11 bases between. The CDR3 sequence is 16 residues long. The CDR3 region has the DNA TGTGCCAGCAGTTACTCGTTCGTCTCCGACACCGGGGAGCTGTTTTTT. Its protein is CASSYSFVSDTGELFF.

The chain employs TRBV11-2 and TRBJ1-2; maybe TRBD1 (5 bases). CDR3 length equals 13 residues. Trimming removed 5 bases at V and 4 bases at J, with 11 bases between. Germline loops: CDR1 SGHAT, CDR2 FQNNGV. CDR3 bases: TGTGCCAGCAGCGCCTACGGGGGCTATGGCTACACCTTC. Translating it yields CASSAYGGYGYTF.

The genes are TRBV4-3 and TRBJ1-2; 9 bases are shared with TRBD1. The V and J ends lost 1 base and 8 bases, in that order; junction bases with no gene match: 14. This CDR3 is 17 amino acids long. CDR1 and CDR2 from the germline V gene are LGHNA and YSLEER. Here the CDR3 reads CASSQGIPGQGPRGYTF. The DNA of the CDR3 is TGCGCCAGCAGCCAAGGTATCCCGGGACAGGGCCCTCGAGGCTACACCTTC.

The rearrangement uses TRBV25-1 and TRBJ1-3, with TRBD1 as a possible D gene (6 bases). The V end was cut by 6 bases, the J end by 8 bases, with 11 bases between. Germline CDR1 reads MGHDK; CDR2 reads SYGVNS. The CDR3 runs to 12 residues. The CDR3 spells CASRRTEDTIYF. In DNA form, the CDR3 reads TGTGCCAGCAGGCGGACAGAAGACACCATATATTTT.

The chain joins TRBV18 to TRBJ1-2; TRBD1 matches at 9 bases. Germline lookup yields CDR1 KGHSH and CDR2 LQKENI. With 3 bases clipped from V and 3 bases from J, the junction kept 5 bases outside the gene matches. This CDR3 has 15 amino acids. The chain's CDR3 is CASSPTGQGDYGYTF. CDR3 in DNA: TGTGCCAGCTCACCCACGGGACAGGGCGACTATGGCTACACCTTC.

This rearrangement joins TRBV6-8 to TRBJ2-1, with TRBD2 matching 10 bases. The germline V gene has CDR1 MNHGY and CDR2 SAAAGT. J was trimmed by 8 bases and V by 6 bases; bases with no gene match: 10. The CDR3 is made up of 15 amino acids. Here the CDR3 DNA reads TGTGCCAGCAGCCTCAGCGGGGGGGCCATCGATGAGCAGTTCTTC. The encoded protein is CASSLSGGAIDEQFF.

The rearrangement uses TRBV6-5 and TRBJ2-7; tentative D call: TRBD2 (5 bases). CDR1 and CDR2 (germline): MNHEY, SVGAGI. The V gene lost 9 bases and the J gene lost 2 bases, with 14 bases spanning the gap. The CDR3 totals 13 residues. The CDR3 DNA is TGTGCCAGTTTAAGGCTCGGGACCTACGAGCAGTACTTC. This encodes CASLRLGTYEQYF.

With regard to this clone: The sample has other DNA sequences that encode this CDR3 too. The rearrangement joins TRBV6-2 or TRBV6-3 to TRBJ1-2; the D is unclear. Looked up from germline, CDR1 is MNHEY and CDR2 is SVGEGT. The CDR3 runs to 14 residues. V shed 2 bases and J shed 0 bases, with 7 bases lying between them. This chain's CDR3 is CASSYLSANYGYTF. CDR3 coding DNA: TGTGCCAGCAGTTACCTATCAGCTAACTATGGCTACACCTTC.

V gene TRBV15 combines with J gene TRBJ1-2; 9 nucleotides agree with TRBD1. Germline loops: CDR1 LNHNV, CDR2 YYDKDF (reference sequence). Trimming took 5 bases from V and 7 from J; bases not matched to a gene: 5. The CDR3 loop spans 13 amino acids. CDR3 sequence: CATSGRTGAGYTF. Written as DNA, the CDR3 is TGTGCCACCAGCGGCAGGACAGGGGCTGGCTACACCTTC.

The chain carries TRBV7-9 and TRBJ1-5; 7 bases are a match to TRBD1. This CDR3 is built from 14 residues. Germline lookup yields CDR1 SEHNR and CDR2 FQNEAQ (reference sequence). Germline trimming cut 5 bases from V and 4 bases from J; bases unmatched to any gene: 5. The CDR3 DNA follows: TGTGCCAGCAGCCTTACAGGGGATAATCAGCCCCAGCATTTT. As protein: CASSLTGDNQPQHF.

V is TRBV19 and J is TRBJ1-2; D ambiguous. V dropped 1 base and J dropped 7 bases, with 16 bases sitting between them. Germline V gene lookup returns CDR1 LNHDA and CDR2 SQIVND (reference sequence). The CDR3 loop spans 15 amino acids. The CDR3 loop is CASSIGEGLLCGYTF. DNA for the CDR3: TGTGCCAGTAGTATAGGTGAGGGTTTGCTATGTGGCTACACCTTC.

The chain recombines TRBV6-5 with TRBJ2-7; 9 nucleotides align to TRBD1. V gave up 2 bases and J gave up 4 bases; unmatched junction bases: 6. The CDR3 totals 15 residues. Germline V CDR1 and CDR2: MNHEY, SVGAGI. The CDR3 is CASSYRGQGTYEQYF. The CDR3 DNA reads as TGTGCCAGCAGTTACAGGGGACAGGGAACGTACGAGCAGTACTTC.

The gene calls are TRBV5-5 and TRBJ1-1; tentatively, D is TRBD1 (5 bases). Germline V gives CDR1 SGHKS, CDR2 YYEKEE (reference sequence). With 1 base removed from V and 0 bases from J, the gap between germline ends came to 16 bases. The CDR3 sequence is 17 residues long. CDR3 loop: CASSLFATGAMNTEAFF. The CDR3 nucleotides are TGTGCCAGCAGCTTGTTTGCTACTGGGGCGATGAACACTGAAGCTTTCTTT.